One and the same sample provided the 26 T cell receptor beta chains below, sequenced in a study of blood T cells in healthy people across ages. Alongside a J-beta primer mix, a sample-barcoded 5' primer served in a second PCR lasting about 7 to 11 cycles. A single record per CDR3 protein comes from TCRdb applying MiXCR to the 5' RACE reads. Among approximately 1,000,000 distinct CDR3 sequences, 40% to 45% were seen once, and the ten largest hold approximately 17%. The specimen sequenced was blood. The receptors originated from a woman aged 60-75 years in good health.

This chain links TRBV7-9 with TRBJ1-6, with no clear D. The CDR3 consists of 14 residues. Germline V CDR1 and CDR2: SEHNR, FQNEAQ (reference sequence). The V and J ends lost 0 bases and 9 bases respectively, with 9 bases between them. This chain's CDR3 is CASSLAGLFSPLHF. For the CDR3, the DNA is TGTGCCAGCAGCTTAGCAGGGCTTTTTTCACCCCTCCACTTT. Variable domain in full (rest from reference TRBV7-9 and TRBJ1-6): DTGVSQNPRHKITKRGQNVTFRCDPISEHNRLYWYRQTLGQGPEFLTYFQNEAQLEKSRLLSDRFSAERPKGSFSTLEIQRTEQGDSAMYLCASSLAGLFSPLHFGNGTRLTVT.

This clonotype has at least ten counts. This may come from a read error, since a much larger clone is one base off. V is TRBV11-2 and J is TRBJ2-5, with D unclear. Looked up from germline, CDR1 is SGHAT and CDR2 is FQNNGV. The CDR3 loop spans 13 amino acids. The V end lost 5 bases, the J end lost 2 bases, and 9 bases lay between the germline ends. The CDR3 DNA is TGTGCCAGCAGCGGGTGGCGGCAAGAGACCCAGTACTTC. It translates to CASSGWRQETQYF.

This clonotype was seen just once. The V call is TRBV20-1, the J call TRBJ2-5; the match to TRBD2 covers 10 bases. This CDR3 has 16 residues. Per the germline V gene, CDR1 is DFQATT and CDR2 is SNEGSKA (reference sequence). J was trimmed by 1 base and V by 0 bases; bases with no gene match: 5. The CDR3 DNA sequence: TGCAGTGCTAGAGACTATCGGACTAGCGGCCAAGAGACCCAGTACTTC. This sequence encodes CSARDYRTSGQETQYF.

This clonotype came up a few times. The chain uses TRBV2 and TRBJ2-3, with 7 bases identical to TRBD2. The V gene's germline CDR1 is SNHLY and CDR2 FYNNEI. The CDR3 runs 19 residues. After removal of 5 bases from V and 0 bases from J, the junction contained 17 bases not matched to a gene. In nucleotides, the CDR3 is TGTGCCAGCAGTCCACCTTGGGGGACTAACCGACTTAGCACAGATACGCAGTATTTT. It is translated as CASSPPWGTNRLSTDTQYF. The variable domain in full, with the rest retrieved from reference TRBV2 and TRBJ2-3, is EPEVTQTPSHQVTQMGQEVILRCVPISNHLYFYWYRQILGQKVEFLVSFYNNEISEKSEIFDDQFSVERPDGSNFTLKIRSTKLEDSAMYFCASSPPWGTNRLSTDTQYFGPGTRLTVL.

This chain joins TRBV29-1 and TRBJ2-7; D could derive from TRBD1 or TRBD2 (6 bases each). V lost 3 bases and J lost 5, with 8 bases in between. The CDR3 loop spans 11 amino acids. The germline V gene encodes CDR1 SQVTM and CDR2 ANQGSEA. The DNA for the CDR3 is TGCAGCGTTGACGGGGGCGACGAGCAGTACTTC. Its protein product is CSVDGGDEQYF.

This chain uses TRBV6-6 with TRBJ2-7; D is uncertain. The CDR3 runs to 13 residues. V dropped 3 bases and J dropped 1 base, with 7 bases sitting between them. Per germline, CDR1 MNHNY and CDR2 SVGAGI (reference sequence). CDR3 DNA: TGTGCCAGCAGTTATGCCCTATCCTACGAGCAGTACTTC. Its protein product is CASSYALSYEQYF.

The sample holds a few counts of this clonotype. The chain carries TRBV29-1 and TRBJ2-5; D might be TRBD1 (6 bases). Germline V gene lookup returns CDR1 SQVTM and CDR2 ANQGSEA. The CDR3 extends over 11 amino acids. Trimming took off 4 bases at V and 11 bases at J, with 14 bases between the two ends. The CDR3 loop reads CSVVWGREQYF. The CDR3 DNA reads TGCAGCGTTGTTTGGGGGCGTGAGCAGTACTTC.

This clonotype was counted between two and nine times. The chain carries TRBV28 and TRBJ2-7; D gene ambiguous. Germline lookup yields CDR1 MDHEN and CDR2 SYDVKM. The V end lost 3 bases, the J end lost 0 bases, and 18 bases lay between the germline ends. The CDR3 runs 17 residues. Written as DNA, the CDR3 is TGTGCCAGCAGTTTCGGCCCCCTTAGCAGCTACTCCTACGAGCAGTACTTC. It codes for CASSFGPLSSYSYEQYF.

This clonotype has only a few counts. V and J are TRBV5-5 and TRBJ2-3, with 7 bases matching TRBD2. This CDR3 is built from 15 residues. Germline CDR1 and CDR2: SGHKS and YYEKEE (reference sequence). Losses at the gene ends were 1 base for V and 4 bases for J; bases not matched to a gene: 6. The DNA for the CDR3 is TGTGCCAGCAGCTTGTTTGCGGGAGAGTCAGATACGCAGTATTTT. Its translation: CASSLFAGESDTQYF. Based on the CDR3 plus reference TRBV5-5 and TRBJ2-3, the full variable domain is DAGVTQSPTHLIKTRGQQVTLRCSPISGHKSVSWYQQVLGQGPQFIFQYYEKEERGRGNFPDRFSARQFPNYSSELNVNALLLGDSALYLCASSLFAGESDTQYFGPGTRLTVL.

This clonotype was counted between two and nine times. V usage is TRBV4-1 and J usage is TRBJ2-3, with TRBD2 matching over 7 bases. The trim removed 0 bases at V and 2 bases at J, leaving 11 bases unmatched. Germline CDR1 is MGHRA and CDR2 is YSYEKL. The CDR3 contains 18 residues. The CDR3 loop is CASSQELAGVVFTDTQYF. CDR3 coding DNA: TGCGCCAGCAGCCAAGAGTTGGCGGGAGTGGTATTCACAGATACGCAGTATTTT.

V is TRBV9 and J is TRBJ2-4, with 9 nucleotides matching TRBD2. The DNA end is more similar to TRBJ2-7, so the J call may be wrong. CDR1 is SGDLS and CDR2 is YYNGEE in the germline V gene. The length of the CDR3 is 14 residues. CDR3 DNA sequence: TGTGCCAGCAGCGTAGGCGGACTAGCGAACGAGCAGTACTTC. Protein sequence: CASSVGGLANEQYF.

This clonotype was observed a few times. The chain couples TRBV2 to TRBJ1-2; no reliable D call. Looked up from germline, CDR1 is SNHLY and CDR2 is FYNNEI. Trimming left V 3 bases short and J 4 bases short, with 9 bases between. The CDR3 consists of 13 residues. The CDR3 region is CASSEHRLYGYTF. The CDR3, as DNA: TGTGCCAGCAGTGAGCACAGACTCTATGGCTACACCTTC.

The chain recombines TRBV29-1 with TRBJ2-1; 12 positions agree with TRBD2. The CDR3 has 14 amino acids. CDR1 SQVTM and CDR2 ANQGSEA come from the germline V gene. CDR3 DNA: TGCAGTACGACTAGCGGGAGCTCCTACAATGAGCAGTTCTTC. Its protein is CSTTSGSSYNEQFF.

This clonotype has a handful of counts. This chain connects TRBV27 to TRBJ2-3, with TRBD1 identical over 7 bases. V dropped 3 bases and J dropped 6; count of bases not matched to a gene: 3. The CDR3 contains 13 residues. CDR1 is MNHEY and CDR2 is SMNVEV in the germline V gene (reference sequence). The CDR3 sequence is CASSFRGGDTQYF. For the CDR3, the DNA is TGTGCCAGCAGTTTCCGAGGGGGCGATACGCAGTATTTT.

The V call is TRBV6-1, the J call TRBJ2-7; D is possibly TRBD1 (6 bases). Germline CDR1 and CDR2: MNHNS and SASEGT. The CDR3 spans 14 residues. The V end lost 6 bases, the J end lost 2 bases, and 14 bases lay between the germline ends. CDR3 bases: TGTGCCAGCAGCAACAGGGATTTTACCTACGAGCAGTACTTC. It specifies CASSNRDFTYEQYF.

The DNA of the CDR3 is TGTGCCAGCAGTTACAATGCGGGAGACGACATTCAGTACTTC. Its protein is CASSYNAGDDIQYF. The V and J genes are TRBV6-5 and TRBJ2-4; 7 bases align to TRBD2. This CDR3 contains 14 residues. The V gene's germline CDR1 is MNHEY and CDR2 SVGAGI. V was clipped by 2 bases and J by 8 bases; unmatched bases: 6.

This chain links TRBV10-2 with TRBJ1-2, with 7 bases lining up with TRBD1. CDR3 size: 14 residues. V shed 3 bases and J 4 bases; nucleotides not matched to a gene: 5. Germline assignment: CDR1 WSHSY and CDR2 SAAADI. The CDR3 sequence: CASSDGDSIYGYTF. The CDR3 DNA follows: TGCGCCAGCAGTGATGGGGACAGTATCTATGGCTACACCTTC.

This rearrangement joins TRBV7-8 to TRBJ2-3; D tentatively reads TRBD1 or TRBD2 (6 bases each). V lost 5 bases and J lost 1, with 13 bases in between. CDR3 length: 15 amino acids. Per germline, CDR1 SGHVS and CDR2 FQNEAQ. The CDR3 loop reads CASSLGGIGTDTQYF. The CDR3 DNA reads TGTGCCAGCAGCCTGGGGGGCATTGGCACAGATACGCAGTATTTT.

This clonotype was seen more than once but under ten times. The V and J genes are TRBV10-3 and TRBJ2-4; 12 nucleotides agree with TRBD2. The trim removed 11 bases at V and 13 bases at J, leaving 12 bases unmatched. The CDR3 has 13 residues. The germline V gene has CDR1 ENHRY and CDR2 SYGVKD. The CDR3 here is CASSGRDYNEQYF. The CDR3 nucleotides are TGTGCCTCTAGCGGGAGGGATTACAATGAGCAGTACTTC.

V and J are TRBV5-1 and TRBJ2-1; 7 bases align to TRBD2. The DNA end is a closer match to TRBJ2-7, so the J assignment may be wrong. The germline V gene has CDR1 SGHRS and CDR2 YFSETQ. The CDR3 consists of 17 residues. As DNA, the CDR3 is TGCGCCAGCAGCTTGCGGGGCGGGAGTATTAGCTACAATGAGCAGTACTTC. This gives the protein CASSLRGGSISYNEQYF.

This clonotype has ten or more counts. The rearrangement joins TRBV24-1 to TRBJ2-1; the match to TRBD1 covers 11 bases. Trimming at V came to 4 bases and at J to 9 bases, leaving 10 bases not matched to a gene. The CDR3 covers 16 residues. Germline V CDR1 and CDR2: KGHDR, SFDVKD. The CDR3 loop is CATSDLGQGARSEQFF. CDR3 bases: TGTGCCACCAGTGACCTCGGACAGGGGGCTCGTAGTGAGCAGTTCTTC.

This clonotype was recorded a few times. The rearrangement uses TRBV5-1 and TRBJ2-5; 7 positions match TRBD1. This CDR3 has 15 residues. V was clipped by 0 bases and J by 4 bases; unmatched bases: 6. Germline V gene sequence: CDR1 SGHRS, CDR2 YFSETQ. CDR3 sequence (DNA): TGCGCCAGCAGCTTGGGACCGGGACAGACAGAGACCCAGTACTTC. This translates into CASSLGPGQTETQYF.

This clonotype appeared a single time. The CDR3, as DNA: TGTGCCAGCAGCATGTTTTTAAAGACTTCCACAGATACGCAGTATTTT. Amino acid sequence: CASSMFLKTSTDTQYF. The rearrangement uses TRBV5-5 and TRBJ2-3; D not certain. CDR1 and CDR2 from the germline V gene are SGHKS and YYEKEE (reference sequence). With 4 bases removed from V and 2 bases from J, the gap between germline ends came to 17 bases. CDR3 size: 16 residues.

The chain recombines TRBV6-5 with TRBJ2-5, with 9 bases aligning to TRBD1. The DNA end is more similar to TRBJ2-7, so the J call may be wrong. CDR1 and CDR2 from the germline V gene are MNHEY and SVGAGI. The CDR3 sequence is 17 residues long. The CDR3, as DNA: TGTGCCAGCAGTTACTCGAGTGCGCGACAGGGGGCCTACGAGCAGTACTTC. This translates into CASSYSSARQGAYEQYF.

Here the CDR3 reads CASSLAPAGPETQYF. In DNA form, the CDR3 reads TGCGCCAGCAGCTTGGCTCCCGCGGGGCCGGAGACCCAGTACTTC. The rearrangement links TRBV5-1 to TRBJ2-5; D is possibly TRBD2 (6 bases). Germline V gene data show CDR1 as SGHRS and CDR2 as YFSETQ. The CDR3 consists of 15 residues. V was pared by 0 bases and J by 5 bases, with 14 bases between.

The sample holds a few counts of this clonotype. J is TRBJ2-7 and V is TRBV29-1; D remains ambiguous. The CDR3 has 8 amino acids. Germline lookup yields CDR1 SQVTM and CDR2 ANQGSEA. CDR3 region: CRDYEQYF. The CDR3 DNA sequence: TGCAGAGACTACGAGCAGTACTTC.